The 3 T cell receptor beta chains below come from one sample, sequenced in a study of blood T cell repertoires in COVID-19. Libraries were prepared by immunoSEQ multiplex PCR; TCRdb keeps only in-frame clonotypes and omits some of them. The table includes 350,000 to 450,000 clones, about 90% detected once. The specimen was PBMCs or T cells enriched from blood (not recorded which). The receptors originated from a woman between 25 and 40 years old who had recovered from COVID-19.

The chain carries TRBV9 and TRBJ1-1; no clear D. Trimming took off 0 bases at V and 1 base at J, with 4 bases between the two ends. Germline V gene lookup returns CDR1 SGDLS and CDR2 YYNGEE. The CDR3 sequence is 13 residues long. The CDR3 DNA reads TGTGCCAGCAGCGTAGGCGCGAACACTGAAGCTTTCTTT. It encodes CASSVGANTEAFF.

The chain combines TRBV5-1 with TRBJ1-2, with TRBD1 matching 7 bases. This CDR3 has 13 amino acids. V lost 3 bases and J lost 5; bases outside the gene matches: 4. Per the germline V gene, CDR1 is SGHRS and CDR2 is YFSETQ. This chain's CDR3 is CASSSGQSYGYTF. The CDR3 DNA is TGCGCCAGCAGCTCGGGACAGAGTTATGGCTACACCTTC.

The chain joins TRBV4-1 to TRBJ2-7; D unresolved. The CDR3 is made up of 13 amino acids. V gave up 6 bases and J gave up 0 bases, with 9 bases separating them. Germline V lookup: CDR1 MGHRA, CDR2 YSYEKL. The CDR3 reads CASSRGSSYEQYF. The CDR3, as DNA: TGCGCCAGCAGTCGCGGTAGCTCCTACGAGCAGTACTTC.